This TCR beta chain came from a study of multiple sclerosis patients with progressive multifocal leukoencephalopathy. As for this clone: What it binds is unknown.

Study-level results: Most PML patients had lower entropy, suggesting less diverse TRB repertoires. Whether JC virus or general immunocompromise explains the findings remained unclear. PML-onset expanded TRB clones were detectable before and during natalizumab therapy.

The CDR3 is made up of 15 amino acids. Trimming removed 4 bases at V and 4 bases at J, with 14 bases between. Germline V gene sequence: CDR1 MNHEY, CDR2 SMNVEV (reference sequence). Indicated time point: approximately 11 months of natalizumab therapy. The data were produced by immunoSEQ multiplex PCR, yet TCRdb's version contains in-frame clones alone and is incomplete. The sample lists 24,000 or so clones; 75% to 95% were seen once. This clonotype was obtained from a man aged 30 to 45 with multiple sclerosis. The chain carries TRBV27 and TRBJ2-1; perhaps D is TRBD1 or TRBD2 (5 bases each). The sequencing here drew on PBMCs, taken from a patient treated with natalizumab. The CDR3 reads CASSSGPIKYNEQFF. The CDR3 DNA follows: TGTGCCAGCAGTTCGGGACCGATCAAGTACAATGAGCAGTTCTTC.